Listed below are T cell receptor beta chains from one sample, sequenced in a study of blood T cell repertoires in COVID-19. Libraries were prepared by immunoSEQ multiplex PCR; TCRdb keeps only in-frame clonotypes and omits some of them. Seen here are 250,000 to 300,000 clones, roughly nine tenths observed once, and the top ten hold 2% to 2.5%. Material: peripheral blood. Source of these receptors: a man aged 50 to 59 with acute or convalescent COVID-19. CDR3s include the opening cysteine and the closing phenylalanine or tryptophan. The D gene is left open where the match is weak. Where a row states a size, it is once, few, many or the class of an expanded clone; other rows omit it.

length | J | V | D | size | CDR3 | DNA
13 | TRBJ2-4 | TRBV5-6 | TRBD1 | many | CASSSGTGNIQYF | TGTGCCAGCAGCTCCGGGACAGGAAACATTCAGTACTTC
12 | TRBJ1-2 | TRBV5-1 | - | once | CASRSEDYGYTF | TGCGCCAGCAGATCAGAGGACTATGGCTACACCTTC
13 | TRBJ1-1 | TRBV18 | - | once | CASSPGGDTEAFF | TGTGCCAGCTCACCCGGGGGTGACACTGAAGCTTTCTTT
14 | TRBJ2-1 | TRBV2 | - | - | CASSEWRGGNEQFF | TGTGCCAGCAGTGAATGGCGGGGAGGAAATGAGCAGTTCTTC
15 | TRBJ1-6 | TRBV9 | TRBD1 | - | CASSAAGTVNSPLHF | TGTGCCAGCAGCGCTGCCGGGACAGTCAATTCACCCCTCCACTTT
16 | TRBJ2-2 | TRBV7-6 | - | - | CASSPSSEENTGELFF | TGTGCCAGCAGCCCTTCTAGCGAGGAAAACACCGGGGAGCTGTTTTTT
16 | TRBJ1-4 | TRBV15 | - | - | CATSRGGRGTNEKLFF | TGTGCCACCAGCAGAGGTGGGAGAGGTACTAATGAAAAACTGTTTTTT
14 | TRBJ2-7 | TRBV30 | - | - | CAWSGTLTQVKQYF | TGTGCCTGGAGTGGGACGCTAACACAGGTGAAGCAGTACTTC
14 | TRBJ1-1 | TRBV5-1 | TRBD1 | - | CASSLDRGSAEAFF | TGCGCCAGCAGCTTGGACAGGGGTAGCGCTGAAGCTTTCTTT
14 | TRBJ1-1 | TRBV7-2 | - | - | CASSWGHANTEAFF | TGTGCCAGCAGCTGGGGACACGCCAACACTGAAGCTTTCTTT
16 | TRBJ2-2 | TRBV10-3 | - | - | CAISEYREGGTGELFF | TGTGCCATCAGTGAATACAGGGAGGGGGGTACCGGGGAGCTGTTTTTT
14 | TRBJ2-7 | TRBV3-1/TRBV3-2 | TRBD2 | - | CASSPRGADDEQYF | TGTGCCAGCAGCCCGCGGGGGGCCGACGACGAGCAGTACTTC
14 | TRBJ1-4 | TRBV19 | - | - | CASSKTGTLEKLFF | TGTGCCAGTAGTAAGACAGGAACTCTCGAAAAACTGTTTTTT
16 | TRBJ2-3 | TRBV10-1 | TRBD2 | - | CASSEPASGGTDTQYF | TGCGCCAGCAGTGAGCCGGCTAGCGGGGGCACAGATACGCAGTATTTT
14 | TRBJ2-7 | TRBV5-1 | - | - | CASSLGQILDEQYF | TGCGCCAGCAGCTTGGGACAGATTCTGGACGAGCAGTACTTC
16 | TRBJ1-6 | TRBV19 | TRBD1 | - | CASRRTGMLDNSPLHF | TGTGCCAGTAGGAGGACAGGAATGCTTGATAATTCACCCCTCCACTTT
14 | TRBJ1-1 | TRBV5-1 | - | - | CASSLSGVVTEAFF | TGCGCCAGCAGCTTGTCAGGGGTGGTCACTGAAGCTTTCTTT
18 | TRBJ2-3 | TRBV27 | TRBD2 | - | CASSNVGLAGGGTDTQYF | TGTGCCAGCAGTAATGTTGGGCTAGCGGGGGGTGGCACAGATACGCAGTATTTT
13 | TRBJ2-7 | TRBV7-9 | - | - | CASSLGAWREQYF | TGTGCCAGCAGCTTAGGGGCCTGGCGCGAGCAGTACTTC
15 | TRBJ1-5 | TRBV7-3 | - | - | CASSLNGQNNQPQHF | TGTGCCAGCAGCTTAAATGGACAGAACAATCAGCCCCAGCATTTT
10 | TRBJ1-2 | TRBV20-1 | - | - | CSASDSGYTF | TGCAGTGCTAGTGATAGCGGCTACACCTTC
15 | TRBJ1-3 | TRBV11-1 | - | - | CASSRRQSSGNTIYF | TGTGCCAGCAGCCGCCGACAGAGCTCTGGAAACACCATATATTTT
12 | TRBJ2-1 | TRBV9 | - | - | CASSATGKWQFF | TGTGCCAGCAGCGCCACAGGGAAATGGCAGTTCTTC
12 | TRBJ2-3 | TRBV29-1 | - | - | CSVPGSTDTQYF | TGCAGCGTCCCCGGGAGCACAGATACGCAGTATTTT
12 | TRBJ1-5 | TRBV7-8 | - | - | CASSPHNQPQHF | TGTGCCAGCAGCCCCCACAATCAGCCCCAGCATTTT
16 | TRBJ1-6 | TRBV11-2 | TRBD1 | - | CASSPHPTGGDSPLHF | TGTGCCAGCAGCCCTCACCCGACAGGGGGCGATTCACCCCTCCACTTT
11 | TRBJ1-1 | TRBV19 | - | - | CASSWRTEAFF | TGTGCCAGTAGTTGGAGGACTGAAGCTTTCTTT
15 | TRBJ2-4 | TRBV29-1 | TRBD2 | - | CSVEDRAGGKNIQYF | TGCAGCGTTGAAGATCGGGCGGGGGGCAAAAACATTCAGTACTTC
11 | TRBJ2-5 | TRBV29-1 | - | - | CSVPRERAQYF | TGCAGCGTTCCCCGGGAGAGGGCCCAGTACTTC
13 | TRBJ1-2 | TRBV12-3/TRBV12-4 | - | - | CASSTDRGYGYTF | TGTGCCAGCAGTACCGACCGGGGATATGGCTACACCTTC
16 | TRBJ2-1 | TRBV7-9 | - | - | CASSSIRDRKGNEQFF | TGTGCCAGCAGCTCAATCCGGGATCGAAAAGGTAATGAGCAGTTCTTC
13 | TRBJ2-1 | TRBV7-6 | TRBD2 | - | CASTGGADNEQFF | TGTGCCAGCACGGGGGGTGCTGACAATGAGCAGTTCTTC
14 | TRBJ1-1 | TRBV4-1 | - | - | CASSQGDLAGKGFF | TGCGCCAGCAGCCAGGGAGATCTTGCGGGGAAAGGTTTCTTT
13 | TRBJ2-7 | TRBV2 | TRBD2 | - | CANTGTRPYEQYF | TGTGCCAATACCGGGACTAGACCCTACGAGCAGTACTTC
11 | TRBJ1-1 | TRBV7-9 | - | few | CASSFNRVAFF | TGTGCCAGCAGCTTTAACAGGGTAGCTTTCTTT
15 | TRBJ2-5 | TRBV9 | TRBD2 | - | CASSVQGLAGETQYF | TGTGCCAGCAGCGTTCAAGGACTAGCGGGGGAAACCCAGTACTTC
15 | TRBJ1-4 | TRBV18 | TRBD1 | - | CASSPRQGSEEKLFF | TGTGCCAGCTCACCTCGACAGGGGAGTGAAGAAAAACTGTTTTTT
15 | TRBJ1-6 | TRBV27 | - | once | CASSLSTGAISPLHF | TGTGCCAGCAGTTTATCGACCGGAGCTATTTCACCCCTCCACTTT
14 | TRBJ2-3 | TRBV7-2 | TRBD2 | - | CASSLAGGIDTQYF | TGTGCCAGCAGCCTAGCGGGGGGGATAGATACGCAGTATTTT
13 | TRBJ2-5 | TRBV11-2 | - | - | CASRLQGGETQYF | TGTGCCAGCAGACTCCAAGGGGGTGAGACCCAGTACTTC
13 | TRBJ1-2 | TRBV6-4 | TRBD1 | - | CASSDGRGKGYTF | TGTGCCAGCAGTGACGGCAGGGGGAAAGGCTACACCTTC
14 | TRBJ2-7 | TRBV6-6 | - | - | CASSRGGEPYEQYF | TGTGCCAGCTCACGAGGGGGGGAGCCCTACGAGCAGTACTTC
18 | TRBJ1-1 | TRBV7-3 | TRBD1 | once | CASSHGPRQGARSTEAFF | TGTGCCAGCAGCCACGGCCCTAGACAGGGGGCGCGTAGCACTGAAGCTTTCTTT
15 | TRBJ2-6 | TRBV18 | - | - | CASSPGGAGANVLTF | TGTGCCAGCTCACCCGGCGGGGCTGGGGCCAACGTCCTGACTTTC
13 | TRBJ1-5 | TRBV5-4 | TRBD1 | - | CASSQDRAQPQHF | TGTGCCAGCAGCCAGGACAGGGCGCAGCCCCAGCATTTT
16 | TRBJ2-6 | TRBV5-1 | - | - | CASSLAVGSGANVLTF | TGCGCCAGCAGCTTGGCCGTCGGGTCTGGGGCCAACGTCCTGACTTTC
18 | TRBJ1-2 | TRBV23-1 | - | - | CASSQSPPETDLYYGYTF | TGCGCCAGCAGTCAATCTCCCCCGGAGACCGATTTATACTATGGCTACACCTTC
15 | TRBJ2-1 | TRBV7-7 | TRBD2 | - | CASSLDGLAGNEQFF | TGTGCTAGCAGCTTAGATGGGCTAGCGGGCAATGAGCAGTTCTTC
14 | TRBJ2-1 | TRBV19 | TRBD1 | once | CASRGGDRGYEQFF | TGTGCCAGTAGAGGGGGGGACAGGGGCTATGAGCAGTTCTTC
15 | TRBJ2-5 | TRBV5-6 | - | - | CASSFFRVLQETQYF | TGTGCCAGCAGCTTCTTCCGGGTACTCCAAGAGACCCAGTACTTC
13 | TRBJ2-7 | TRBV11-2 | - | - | CASSQRTDYEQYF | TGTGCCAGCAGCCAACGGACAGATTACGAGCAGTACTTC
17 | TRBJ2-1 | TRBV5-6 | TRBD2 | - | CASSLLGSGGSYNEQFF | TGTGCCAGCAGCTTGCTGGGGTCGGGGGGCTCCTACAATGAGCAGTTCTTC
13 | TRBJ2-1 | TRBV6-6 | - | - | CASSYSTRLEQFF | TGTGCCAGCAGTTACTCGACTAGGTTGGAGCAGTTCTTC
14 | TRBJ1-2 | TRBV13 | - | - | CVSSLGRVLHGYTF | TGTGTCAGCAGCTTAGGCCGAGTCCTTCATGGCTACACCTTC
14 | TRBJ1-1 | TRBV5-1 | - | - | CASSLTAMNTEAFF | TGCGCCAGCAGCTTGACAGCTATGAACACTGAAGCTTTCTTT
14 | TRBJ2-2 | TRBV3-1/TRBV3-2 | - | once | CASSPGGDTGELFF | TGTGCCAGCAGTCCGGGCGGGGACACCGGGGAGCTGTTTTTT
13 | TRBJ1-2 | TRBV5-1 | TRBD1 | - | CASSLETGTGYTF | TGCGCCAGCAGCTTAGAGACAGGGACGGGCTACACCTTC
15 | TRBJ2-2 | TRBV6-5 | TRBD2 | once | CASSTGGQGTGELFF | TGTGCCAGCAGTACGGGGGGGCAGGGCACCGGGGAGCTGTTTTTT
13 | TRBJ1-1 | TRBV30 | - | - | CAWSGQANTEAFF | TGTGCCTGGAGTGGACAGGCGAACACTGAAGCTTTCTTT